Following are 25 T cell receptor beta chains from one sample sequenced in a study of IL-17A CD8 T cells in psoriatic arthritis synovium. Synovial fluid was aspirated from actively inflamed joints of psoriatic arthritis patients. Assay: immunoSEQ multiplex PCR; the TCRdb copy retains only in-frame clones and omits some. The sample carries roughly 2,000 clones, roughly 72% recorded once. The sample consisted of memory CD8+ T cells from synovial fluid. Sample subset: bulk memory CD8+ T cells (CD45RA-CD27+/- and CD45RA+CD27-). Receptors originate from a human donor with psoriatic arthritis.

The V and J genes are TRBV27 and TRBJ2-1; D might be TRBD1 (5 bases). The length of the CDR3 is 14 residues. Trimming removed 6 bases at V and 0 bases at J, with 9 bases between. Germline V lookup: CDR1 MNHEY, CDR2 SMNVEV (reference sequence). The CDR3 DNA follows: TGTGCCAGCAGGGAAGGGGTCTCCTACAATGAGCAGTTCTTC. This encodes CASREGVSYNEQFF.

The rearrangement links TRBV4-2 to TRBJ2-1; unclear D gene. Germline CDR1 LGHNA, CDR2 YNFKEQ. Trimming removed 4 bases at V and 9 bases at J, with 16 bases between. The CDR3 spans 14 residues. The DNA of the CDR3 is TGTGCCAGCAGCCCCGGCCTTGGGCCAAGTGAGCAGTTCTTC. Residues: CASSPGLGPSEQFF.

This clone was observed a handful of times. This chain links TRBV9 with TRBJ2-2; 11 bases match TRBD2. CDR3 length equals 17 residues. V was pared by 4 bases and J by 5 bases, with 10 bases of the junction left unmatched. CDR1 is SGDLS and CDR2 is YYNGEE in the germline V gene. CDR3 region: CASSSRPSGGKTGELFF. The CDR3 DNA follows: TGTGCCAGCAGCTCGAGGCCTAGCGGGGGGAAGACCGGGGAGCTGTTTTTT.

A single count supports this clone. The chain combines TRBV10-1 with TRBJ2-7; D call uncertain. The CDR3 length is 14 residues. Per germline, CDR1 WNHNN and CDR2 SYGVQD (reference sequence). The V and J ends lost 0 bases and 3 bases respectively, with 9 bases between them. The CDR3 sequence is CASSESEESYEQYF. CDR3 nucleotides: TGCGCCAGCAGTGAGTCGGAAGAAAGCTACGAGCAGTACTTC.

This clone was detected only a few times. The chain recombines TRBV5-6 with TRBJ2-7; 10 nucleotides match TRBD2. V shed 2 bases, J shed 1 base, and the junction held 6 bases outside the gene matches. Germline assignment: CDR1 SGHDT and CDR2 YYEEEE. The CDR3 contains 16 residues. The CDR3 region is CASSFSGGLLSYEQYF. The CDR3, as DNA: TGTGCCAGCAGCTTTAGCGGGGGGCTCTTATCCTACGAGCAGTACTTC. Combining the CDR3 with reference TRBV5-6 and TRBJ2-7 gives the whole variable domain DAGVTQSPTHLIKTRGQQVTLRCSPKSGHDTVSWYQQALGQGPQFIFQYYEEEERQRGNFPDRFSGHQFPNYSSELNVNALLLGDSALYLCASSFSGGLLSYEQYFGPGTRLTVT.

This sequence joins TRBV19 and TRBJ2-7; TRBD2 is a possible D gene (6 bases). This CDR3 has 15 amino acids. Germline lookup yields CDR1 LNHDA and CDR2 SQIVND (reference sequence). V lost 1 base and J 2 bases, leaving 12 bases between the germline ends. CDR3 sequence (DNA): TGTGCCAGTAGTATAGGGGGACTGAACCCCTACGAGCAGTACTTC. Amino acid sequence: CASSIGGLNPYEQYF.

The chain carries TRBV6-1 and TRBJ2-3; the match to TRBD2 covers 9 bases. Germline CDR1 is MNHNS and CDR2 is SASEGT. The trim removed 2 bases at V and 2 bases at J, leaving 5 bases unmatched. The CDR3 spans 16 residues. CDR3 sequence (DNA): TGTGCCAGCAGTGAATCCGCGGGGGGGATCACAGATACGCAGTATTTT. The encoded protein is CASSESAGGITDTQYF.

The chain couples TRBV5-8 to TRBJ1-1, with D possibly TRBD1 on 5 matching bases. CDR3 length equals 16 residues. Trimming pared 2 bases from V and 0 bases from J, leaving 14 bases between. Per germline, CDR1 SGHTS and CDR2 YDEGEE. The chain's CDR3 is CASSLIGAVMNTEAFF. The CDR3 nucleotides read TGTGCCAGCAGCTTAATCGGGGCAGTGATGAACACTGAAGCTTTCTTT.

This clone was seen once. The CDR3 sequence is CASSPPGGDGYTF. CDR3 nucleotides: TGTGCCAGCTCACCACCGGGGGGCGATGGCTACACCTTC. The chain combines TRBV18 with TRBJ1-2; the D gene is possibly TRBD1 (6 bases). The CDR3 runs 13 residues. The germline V and J ends were trimmed by 0 bases and 6 bases, with 8 bases remaining between them. Germline CDR1 reads KGHSH; CDR2 reads LQKENI.

The rearrangement joins TRBV9 to TRBJ2-6; 9 bases map to TRBD1. The germline V gene encodes CDR1 SGDLS and CDR2 YYNGEE. V was clipped by 6 bases and J by 0 bases; unmatched bases: 7. This CDR3 comprises 17 residues. This chain's CDR3 is CASNPGQGISGANVLTF. CDR3 coding DNA: TGTGCCAGCAATCCGGGACAGGGTATCTCTGGGGCCAACGTCCTGACTTTC.

V usage is TRBV5-1 and J usage is TRBJ2-2, with TRBD1 matching 7 bases. The CDR3 length is 18 residues. Germline assignment: CDR1 SGHRS and CDR2 YFSETQ. J gave up 0 bases and V 7 bases, and 15 bases lay outside the gene matches. For the CDR3, the DNA is TGCGCCAGCTCGGTACCACACCCCGGGACAGCGAACACCGGGGAGCTGTTTTTT. Its protein is CASSVPHPGTANTGELFF.

The rearrangement links TRBV7-3 to TRBJ2-5, with D perhaps TRBD2 (7 bases). V was cut by 5 bases and J by 5 bases, with 15 bases left in between. Per the germline V gene, CDR1 is SGHTA and CDR2 is FQGTGA. This CDR3 is built from 14 residues. Here the CDR3 DNA reads TGTGCCAGCAGCCCCCGGGGGGCCCGGGAGACCCAGTACTTC. Residues: CASSPRGARETQYF.

The chain recombines TRBV29-1 with TRBJ1-4, with D maybe TRBD1 (5 bases). Germline V gene sequence: CDR1 SQVTM, CDR2 ANQGSEA. V was shortened by 7 bases and J by 5 bases, with 14 bases between the two germline ends. CDR3 length: 13 amino acids. Here the CDR3 reads CSAQGRDNEKLFF. For the CDR3, the DNA is TGCAGCGCCCAGGGCCGGGACAATGAAAAACTGTTTTTT.

The CDR3 reads CASSSDRDSYEQYF. The CDR3 DNA is TGTGCCAGCAGCTCGGACAGGGACTCCTACGAGCAGTACTTC. The J gene is TRBJ2-5, the V gene TRBV7-6, with 8 bases fitting TRBD1. Gene TRBJ2-7 matches the end of the DNA better, so the J call may be wrong. Germline lookup yields CDR1 SGHVS and CDR2 FNYEAQ. CDR3 size: 14 residues.

This clone has only a few counts. The V call is TRBV9, the J call TRBJ2-2, with no clear D. The germline gives CDR1 SGDLS, CDR2 YYNGEE. Between the trimmed V and J ends, which lost 6 bases and 7 bases, there was a span of 10 bases. This CDR3 spans 12 amino acids. Here the CDR3 DNA reads TGTGCCAGCACCGAACGAGGCGGGGAGCTGTTTTTT. It yields the protein CASTERGGELFF. The full variable domain, completed using reference TRBV9 and TRBJ2-2, is DSGVTQTPKHLITATGQRVTLRCSPRSGDLSVYWYQQSLDQGLQFLIQYYNGEERAKGNILERFSAQQFPDLHSELNLSSLELGDSALYFCASTERGGELFFGEGSRLTVL.

The V and J genes are TRBV6-5 and TRBJ2-5; D not resolved. From germline, CDR1 is MNHEY and CDR2 SVGAGI. V shed 7 bases and J shed 1 base, with 10 bases lying between them. The CDR3 covers 13 residues. The CDR3 bases are TGTGCCAGCAACTCCGGGTTCCAAGAGACCCAGTACTTC. Translating gives CASNSGFQETQYF.

The rearrangement uses TRBV6-5 and TRBJ1-4; D gene unclear. The V end was cut by 5 bases, the J end by 4 bases, with 14 bases between. This CDR3 has 15 amino acids. Germline V lookup: CDR1 MNHEY, CDR2 SVGAGI. As DNA, the CDR3 is TGTGCCAGCAGTCCCGAGTACGGGTTTAATGAAAAACTGTTTTTT. Translating gives CASSPEYGFNEKLFF.

V and J are TRBV29-1 and TRBJ1-1, with 10 bases that match TRBD1. V shed 4 bases and J 3 bases; nucleotides not matched to a gene: 5. CDR1 is SQVTM and CDR2 is ANQGSEA in the germline V gene. The CDR3 totals 14 residues. Written as DNA, the CDR3 is TGCAGCGTTGGGGGGACAGGGGTGGACACTGAAGCTTTCTTT. Translating gives CSVGGTGVDTEAFF.

The rearrangement joins TRBV11-2 to TRBJ2-7, with TRBD1 matching 10 bases. The V and J ends lost 5 bases and 4 bases, in that order; junction bases with no gene match: 8. CDR1 SGHAT and CDR2 FQNNGV come from the germline V gene. This CDR3 has 15 residues. CDR3 amino acids: CASSPWDRGTYEQYF. For the CDR3, the DNA is TGTGCCAGCAGCCCTTGGGACAGGGGAACATACGAGCAGTACTTC.

CDR3 bases: TGTGCCAGCAGTCCGGACGGGGTCTCCTACGAGCAGTACTTC. This encodes CASSPDGVSYEQYF. The chain couples TRBV28 to TRBJ2-7; D perhaps matches TRBD2 (5 bases). Germline CDR1 MDHEN, CDR2 SYDVKM. V was pared by 5 bases and J by 0 bases, with 11 bases between. This CDR3 spans 14 amino acids.

With respect to this clone: The same CDR3 is also encoded by other DNA sequences in this sample. The rearrangement uses TRBV27 and TRBJ1-3; D is unclear. V was shortened by 5 bases and J by 0 bases, with 11 bases between the two germline ends. Germline-derived CDR1 and CDR2 are MNHEY and SMNVEV (reference sequence). This CDR3 spans 15 amino acids. The CDR3 protein is CASSPGRSSGNTIYF. The CDR3 region has the DNA TGTGCCAGCAGTCCTGGACGTAGCTCTGGAAACACCATATATTTT.

This chain joins TRBV5-8 and TRBJ1-1; 8 bases line up with TRBD1. The germline gives CDR1 SGHTS, CDR2 YDEGEE. Losses at the gene ends were 0 bases for V and 5 bases for J; bases not matched to a gene: 3. The CDR3 has 14 amino acids. As DNA, the CDR3 is TGTGCCAGCAGCTTGGGACAGGGGAGAACTGAAGCTTTCTTT. Amino acids: CASSLGQGRTEAFF.

The chain recombines TRBV5-4 with TRBJ2-3, with no clear D. The CDR3 totals 14 residues. Trimming shortened V by 5 bases and J by 6 bases, and 16 bases separated the two germline ends. Germline CDR1 and CDR2: SGHNT and YYREEE (reference sequence). The CDR3 here is CASSPSSITDTQYF. The CDR3 region has the DNA TGTGCCAGCAGTCCTTCATCCATCACGGATACGCAGTATTTT.

Regarding this clone: Other DNA sequences in the sample encode the same CDR3. The V and J genes are TRBV25-1 and TRBJ2-3, with D unresolved. From germline, CDR1 is MGHDK and CDR2 SYGVNS. V was clipped by 0 bases and J by 2 bases, with 6 bases between them. The CDR3 is 14 residues long. DNA for the CDR3: TGTGCCAGCAGTGAATACAGCCTCACAGATACGCAGTATTTT. Translation: CASSEYSLTDTQYF.

This clone appeared a few times. A junction boundary mismatches the germline segment, possibly from a read error. The chain combines TRBV7-9 with TRBJ2-7; D unresolved. The CDR3 is 14 residues long. Looked up from germline, CDR1 is SEHNR and CDR2 is FQNEAQ (reference sequence). CDR3 coding DNA: TGTGCCAGCAGCTTTATGAGACACTCCCACGAGCAGTACTTC. Protein: CASSFMRHSHEQYF. Together with reference TRBV7-9 and TRBJ2-7, the CDR3 gives the full variable domain: DTGVSQNPRHKITKRGQNVTFRCDPISEHNRLYWYRQTLGQGPEFLTYFQNEAQLEKSRLLSDRFSAERPKGSFSTLEIQRTEQGDSAMYLCASSFMRHSHEQYFGPGTRLTVT.